This record looks at one T cell receptor beta chain sequence and its context. This CDR3 comprises 16 residues. The V gene end was trimmed by 1 base and the J gene end by 2 bases; junction bases not matched to a gene: 3. Germline loops: CDR1 MDHEN, CDR2 SYDVKM. Per the original methods: Amplification from reference gene primers served as the basis for estimated nucleated cell counts. Profiling relied on immunoSEQ multiplex PCR, and the TCRdb table lists in-frame clones only, not all of them. V, J and clone size derive from that table, while D and trimming were established from the DNA sequence. The table records 98,000 or so clones, about 86% of them present only once. The data originate from a study of blood T cell repertoires in COVID-19. Across the study: Donors in the United States, Italy and Spain gave samples during acute or convalescent COVID-19. Nucleic acid was either cDNA or gDNA, and it came from T cells, B-cell-depleted T cells, or PBMCs.

This clonotype originated in a woman of 80 years or more with active or convalescent COVID-19. The chain links TRBV28 to TRBJ2-1; TRBD2 agrees at 9 bases. Sequences were obtained from peripheral blood. CDR3 protein: CASSLLRGGTYNEQFF. In DNA, the CDR3 is TGTGCCAGCAGTTTATTGCGGGGGGGAACCTACAATGAGCAGTTCTTC.